This passage covers 26 T cell receptor beta chains from one sample sequenced in a study of PD-1 blockade in classical Hodgkin lymphoma. Time point denoted: newly diagnosed, previously untreated cHL patient sample. Some clones are missing from TCRdb's copy, which holds only in-frame ones; the method was immunoSEQ multiplex PCR. This sample yields under 80,000 clones, of which 93% are seen a single time; more than 2% belongs to the top ten. Sequenced material: peripheral blood mononuclear cells (PBMCs). The receptors come from a human donor with classical Hodgkin lymphoma.

This clone was seen just once. The rearrangement joins TRBV29-1 to TRBJ1-1; TRBD1 matches at 10 bases. The CDR3 covers 13 residues. The junction had 3 bases not matched to a gene; V was cut back by 3 bases and J by 5 bases. Per the germline V gene, CDR1 is SQVTM and CDR2 is ANQGSEA. CDR3 region: CSVDRGQGTEAFF. In DNA, the CDR3 is TGCAGCGTTGATAGGGGACAGGGGACTGAAGCTTTCTTT.

The V and J genes are TRBV7-9 and TRBJ1-1; 10 positions agree with TRBD1. Germline V gene data show CDR1 as SEHNR and CDR2 as FQNEAQ (reference sequence). The CDR3 extends over 15 amino acids. Trimming cost V 5 bases and J 5 bases; bases outside gene matches: 8. CDR3 in DNA: TGTGCCAGCAGCCCCTGGACAGGGGGTGAAACTGAAGCTTTCTTT. It codes for CASSPWTGGETEAFF.

The chain carries TRBV7-9 and TRBJ2-4, with D perhaps matching TRBD1 (6 bases). The germline V gene encodes CDR1 SEHNR and CDR2 FQNEAQ (reference sequence). V shed 5 bases and J shed 4 bases, with 12 bases lying between them. CDR3 length: 14 residues. CDR3 DNA: TGTGCCAGCAGCATCCTCAGGGGAAAAAACATTCAGTACTTC. Translating it yields CASSILRGKNIQYF.

The chain carries TRBV27 and TRBJ2-7, with TRBD2 identical over 7 bases. The CDR3 extends over 14 amino acids. After removal of 2 bases from V and 4 bases from J, the junction contained 5 bases not matched to a gene. Germline V gene lookup returns CDR1 MNHEY and CDR2 SMNVEV (reference sequence). CDR3: CASSLTGGRYEQYF. DNA of the CDR3: TGTGCCAGCAGTTTAACGGGAGGCAGATACGAGCAGTACTTC.

This clone was seen once. The chain couples TRBV18 to TRBJ1-1, with 7 bases lining up with TRBD1. With V trimmed by 5 bases and J by 0 bases, 3 bases remained unmatched. There are 14 residues in the CDR3. Germline CDR1 KGHSH, CDR2 LQKENI. DNA of the CDR3: TGTGCCAGCTCATCAGGACAGGTGAACACTGAAGCTTTCTTT. Its protein is CASSSGQVNTEAFF.

This clone was seen a single time. The rearrangement uses TRBV27 and TRBJ1-2; D is unclear. The CDR3 is made up of 15 amino acids. Germline values: CDR1 MNHEY, CDR2 SMNVEV (reference sequence). With 0 bases removed from V and 2 bases from J, the gap between germline ends came to 10 bases. This CDR3 is CASSLSPGSNYGYTF. The CDR3 DNA reads as TGTGCCAGCAGTTTATCGCCTGGCAGCAACTATGGCTACACCTTC.

This sequence joins TRBV19 and TRBJ2-5; 9 positions match TRBD1. Germline trimming cut 4 bases from V and 3 bases from J; bases unmatched to any gene: 3. The germline CDR1 and CDR2 sequences are LNHDA and SQIVND (reference sequence). CDR3 length: 14 residues. CDR3 sequence: CASSNRQGEETQYF. The DNA for the CDR3 is TGTGCCAGTAGTAACCGACAGGGGGAAGAGACCCAGTACTTC.

V gene TRBV6-1 combines with J gene TRBJ1-5; no firm D call. The CDR3 length is 16 residues. V dropped 2 bases and J dropped 12 bases, with 23 bases sitting between them. Germline lookup yields CDR1 MNHNS and CDR2 SASEGT. CDR3 sequence: CASSETRARMSFLQHF. CDR3 bases: TGTGCCAGCAGTGAAACTAGGGCCCGAATGAGCTTTCTCCAGCATTTT.

This clone was recorded once. The chain recombines TRBV13 with TRBJ2-2; TRBD1 or TRBD2 may be the D gene (5 bases each). The germline gives CDR1 PRHDT, CDR2 FYEKMQ (reference sequence). V was shortened by 4 bases and J by 7 bases, with 13 bases between the two germline ends. This CDR3 spans 14 amino acids. CDR3 nucleotides: TGTGCCAGCAGCTCGGATACTAGGGGCGGGGAGCTGTTTTTT. It specifies CASSSDTRGGELFF. Complete variable domain (other parts from reference TRBV13 and TRBJ2-2): AAGVIQSPRHLIKEKRETATLKCYPIPRHDTVYWYQQGPGQDPQFLISFYEKMQSDKGSIPDRFSAQQFSDYHSELNMSSLELGDSALYFCASSSDTRGGELFFGEGSRLTVL.

The chain has TRBV5-4 and TRBJ1-3; 8 bases align to TRBD1. The CDR3 totals 14 residues. Germline CDR1 is SGHNT and CDR2 is YYREEE (reference sequence). Trimming cost V 4 bases and J 8 bases; bases outside gene matches: 8. The CDR3 DNA reads as TGTGCCAGCAGCCCCTCAGGGGGCCGCGACACCATATATTTT. It is translated as CASSPSGGRDTIYF. Variable domain in full (rest from reference TRBV5-4 and TRBJ1-3): ETGVTQSPTHLIKTRGQQVTLRCSSQSGHNTVSWYQQALGQGPQFIFQYYREEENGRGNFPPRFSGLQFPNYSSELNVNALELDDSALYLCASSPSGGRDTIYFGEGSWLTVV.

The chain links TRBV5-4 to TRBJ2-1; TRBD2 is a possible D gene (5 bases). Trimming removed 0 bases at V and 3 bases at J, with 10 bases between. Germline V lookup: CDR1 SGHNT, CDR2 YYREEE (reference sequence). The CDR3 length is 15 residues. This chain's CDR3 is CASSLGGVGYNEQFF. The CDR3 DNA reads TGTGCCAGCAGCTTGGGGGGAGTAGGCTACAATGAGCAGTTCTTC.

The J gene is TRBJ1-1, the V gene TRBV11-2; D is undetermined. The CDR3 is 14 residues long. The ends were cut back, 5 bases at V and 5 bases at J, with 15 bases in the middle. Germline assignment: CDR1 SGHAT and CDR2 FQNNGV. CDR3: CASSLGVAGTEAFF. The CDR3 nucleotides are TGTGCCAGCAGCCTCGGGGTGGCGGGGACTGAAGCTTTCTTT.

The V call is TRBV2, the J call TRBJ2-7, with 13 bases matching TRBD2. V trimming: 6 bases; J trimming: 5 bases; junction bases outside the gene matches: 10. The germline gives CDR1 SNHLY, CDR2 FYNNEI. The CDR3 loop spans 16 amino acids. The CDR3 DNA reads as TGTGCCAGCAGCCATTATAGGACTAGCGGGAGAGACGAGCAGTACTTC. It codes for CASSHYRTSGRDEQYF.

CDR3 nucleotide sequence: TGTGCCAGCAGCTTAGATCCAGGGCGAAATCAGCCCCAGCATTTT. It specifies CASSLDPGRNQPQHF. This chain connects TRBV11-2 to TRBJ1-5, with D perhaps matching TRBD1 (5 bases). CDR1 and CDR2 (germline): SGHAT, FQNNGV. CDR3 length: 15 amino acids. V lost 0 bases and J lost 4, with 10 bases in between.

The V call is TRBV6-5, the J call TRBJ2-7; D possibly corresponds to TRBD2 (6 bases). Trimming stripped 8 bases from V and 3 bases from J, with 14 bases between. This CDR3 comprises 13 residues. CDR1 and CDR2 (germline): MNHEY, SVGAGI. In nucleotides, the CDR3 is TGTGCCAGCGCCGGGAGTTATGGCTACGAGCAGTACTTC. It is translated as CASAGSYGYEQYF.

The V and J genes are TRBV11-3 and TRBJ2-4; 9 bases are a match to TRBD1. J lost 6 bases, V lost 5 bases, and 5 bases had no gene match. Looked up from germline, CDR1 is SGHNT and CDR2 is YENEEA. CDR3 length: 14 amino acids. The CDR3 here is CASSAGTGRNIQYF. In DNA, the CDR3 is TGTGCCAGCAGCGCAGGGACAGGGAGAAACATTCAGTACTTC.

The rearrangement links TRBV6-6 to TRBJ2-7, with D maybe TRBD2 (5 bases). CDR1 is MNHNY and CDR2 is SVGAGI in the germline V gene (reference sequence). There are 15 residues in the CDR3. Between the trimmed V and J ends, which lost 0 bases and 1 base, there was a span of 10 bases. The CDR3 region is CASSYSHGGSYEQYF. The CDR3 DNA is TGTGCCAGCAGTTACTCGCACGGCGGGTCCTACGAGCAGTACTTC.

The chain has TRBV5-1 and TRBJ1-2, with a weak D call TRBD1 (5 bases). Germline assignment: CDR1 SGHRS and CDR2 YFSETQ. The CDR3 spans 13 residues. The V gene lost 4 bases and the J gene lost 7 bases, with 14 bases spanning the gap. The CDR3 bases are TGCGCCAGCAGCCAAGGGAGTGGGGGTGGCTACACCTTC. This translates into CASSQGSGGGYTF.

The sample holds one count of this clone. The chain uses TRBV5-1 and TRBJ1-4; D is ambiguous. CDR3 length equals 14 residues. Germline V CDR1 and CDR2: SGHRS, YFSETQ. The V end was cut by 3 bases, the J end by 8 bases, with 14 bases between. This CDR3 reads CASSSNTADEKLFF. DNA for the CDR3: TGCGCCAGCAGCTCTAACACCGCCGACGAAAAACTGTTTTTT.

In DNA form, the CDR3 reads TGTGCCAGCAGTAAGGACAGGGGTTGGAATGAAAAACTGTTTTTT. Its translation is CASSKDRGWNEKLFF. This chain joins TRBV27 and TRBJ1-4; 9 positions match TRBD1. V lost 5 bases and J lost 5; bases outside the gene matches: 6. Germline V CDR1 and CDR2: MNHEY, SMNVEV (reference sequence). The CDR3 spans 15 residues. The full variable domain, rest sourced from reference TRBV27 and TRBJ1-4, is EAQVTQNPRYLITVTGKKLTVTCSQNMNHEYMSWYRQDPGLGLRQIYYSMNVEVTDKGDVPEGYKVSRKEKRNFPLILESPSPNQTSLYFCASSKDRGWNEKLFFGSGTQLSVL.

In this sample, this clone turned up once. This sequence joins TRBV6-5 and TRBJ2-3, with unresolved D. V was trimmed by 0 bases and J by 7 bases, leaving 11 bases between them. The V gene's germline CDR1 is MNHEY and CDR2 SVGAGI. The CDR3 extends over 14 amino acids. CDR3 protein: CASSYSTSRYTQYF. DNA for the CDR3: TGTGCCAGCAGTTACTCGACAAGTCGGTATACGCAGTATTTT.

This clone was seen a few times. J is TRBJ1-5 and V is TRBV28; D gene unclear. This CDR3 is 12 amino acids long. Per germline, CDR1 MDHEN and CDR2 SYDVKM. With 8 bases removed from V and 2 bases from J, the gap between germline ends came to 7 bases. The CDR3 region is CASSTGNQPQHF. CDR3 nucleotides: TGTGCCAGCTCGACTGGCAATCAGCCCCAGCATTTT.

The count of this clone is one. The chain is built from TRBV4-1 and TRBJ2-7; TRBD2 matches 12 bases. Trimming took 2 bases from V and 4 from J; bases not matched to a gene: 6. Germline V CDR1 and CDR2: MGHRA, YSYEKL. The CDR3 totals 16 residues. The CDR3, as DNA: TGCGCCAGCAGCCAATCTCTAGCGGGGGGGCGGTACGAGCAGTACTTC. Translated: CASSQSLAGGRYEQYF.

This chain links TRBV4-1 with TRBJ1-3; D is perhaps TRBD1 (5 bases). The V end lost 4 bases, the J end lost 4 bases, and 17 bases lay between the germline ends. The CDR3 covers 16 residues. Looked up from germline, CDR1 is MGHRA and CDR2 is YSYEKL. This CDR3 reads CASSRASRASGNTIYF. In DNA, the CDR3 is TGCGCCAGCAGCCGTGCCAGCAGGGCTTCGGGAAACACCATATATTTT.

The chain has TRBV2 and TRBJ1-1, with TRBD1 as a possible D gene (5 bases). The CDR3 spans 13 residues. The ends were cut back, 10 bases at V and 8 bases at J, with 20 bases in the middle. Germline loops: CDR1 SNHLY, CDR2 FYNNEI. The chain's CDR3 is CATEEWGNFEAFF. In nucleotides, the CDR3 is TGTGCCACCGAAGAATGGGGGAACTTCGAAGCTTTCTTT.

The V call is TRBV11-2, the J call TRBJ1-3, with no clear D. V lost 5 bases and J lost 1, with 9 bases in between. Germline V CDR1 and CDR2: SGHAT, FQNNGV. The CDR3 totals 14 residues. CDR3 in DNA: TGTGCCAGCAGCACCGGACGGTCTGGAAACACCATATATTTT. Its translation is CASSTGRSGNTIYF. Supplemented by reference TRBV11-2 and TRBJ1-3, the full variable domain reads EAGVAQSPRYKIIEKRQSVAFWCNPISGHATLYWYQQILGQGPKLLIQFQNNGVVDDSQLPKDRFSAERLKGVDSTLKIQPAKLEDSAVYLCASSTGRSGNTIYFGEGSWLTVV.